Below, 30 T cell receptor beta chains from the same sample are listed, as sequenced in a study of blood T cell repertoires in COVID-19. Repertoires were generated with immunoSEQ multiplex PCR, while TCRdb's copy carries only in-frame clones and drops some. The sample lists fewer than 15,000 clones; around 72% were seen once. What was sequenced was peripheral blood. All receptors come from a human donor in a cohort sampled during active COVID-19.

This clone was detected only once. The V call is TRBV5-8, the J call TRBJ1-5; TRBD1 might be the D (5 bases). CDR3 size: 15 residues. Trimming took 0 bases from V and 0 from J, leaving 7 bases between them. The V gene's germline CDR1 is SGHTS and CDR2 YDEGEE. Here the CDR3 reads CASSLAQASNQPQHF. Written as DNA, the CDR3 is TGTGCCAGCAGCTTGGCACAGGCTAGCAATCAGCCCCAGCATTTT. Together with reference TRBV5-8 and TRBJ1-5, the CDR3 gives the full variable domain: EAGVTQSPTHLIKTRGQQATLRCSPISGHTSVYWYQQALGLGLQFLLWYDEGEERNRGNFPPRFSGRQFPNYSSELNVNALELEDSALYLCASSLAQASNQPQHFGDGTRLSIL.

V gene TRBV6-6 combines with J gene TRBJ2-2, with 7 positions matching TRBD1. J lost 4 bases, V lost 5 bases, and 4 bases had no gene match. CDR3 length: 14 residues. Looked up from germline, CDR1 is MNHNY and CDR2 is SVGAGI (reference sequence). CDR3 region: CASSDRVGTGELFF. The CDR3 region has the DNA TGTGCCAGCAGTGACAGGGTCGGCACCGGGGAGCTGTTTTTT.

The chain combines TRBV5-1 with TRBJ2-7, with 8 bases matching TRBD1. Germline loops: CDR1 SGHRS, CDR2 YFSETQ. Losses at the gene ends were 0 bases for V and 0 bases for J; bases not matched to a gene: 8. CDR3 length: 17 amino acids. The DNA for the CDR3 is TGCGCCAGCAGCTTGGACAGGGGGTACTCCCTCTCCTACGAGCAGTACTTC. Translation gives CASSLDRGYSLSYEQYF.

This clone was found once. The chain joins TRBV24-1 to TRBJ2-1; a possible D gene is TRBD2 (6 bases). Trimming cost V 0 bases and J 0 bases, with 14 bases left between them. This CDR3 is built from 18 residues. Germline loops: CDR1 KGHDR, CDR2 SFDVKD. The CDR3 DNA reads as TGTGCCACCAGTGATTTGCAAATGGGGGGAAGCTCCTACAATGAGCAGTTCTTC. Translated, it gives CATSDLQMGGSSYNEQFF.

This sequence joins TRBV30 and TRBJ1-1; D remains unclear. The length of the CDR3 is 11 residues. V was pared by 3 bases and J by 8 bases, with 10 bases between. CDR1 GTSNPN and CDR2 SVGIG come from the germline V gene (reference sequence). In DNA, the CDR3 is TGTGCCTGGAGCCCGACACGCGAAGCTTTCTTT. It specifies CAWSPTREAFF.

V and J are TRBV5-1 and TRBJ2-1; weak D call: TRBD2 (5 bases). CDR1 and CDR2 (germline): SGHRS, YFSETQ. CDR3 size: 15 residues. V lost 0 bases to trimming and J lost 2 bases, with 9 bases between them. The CDR3 loop reads CASSLAAGPYNEQFF. The CDR3 nucleotides are TGCGCCAGCAGCTTGGCGGCGGGCCCCTACAATGAGCAGTTCTTC.

Points on this clone: The sample has other DNA sequences that encode this CDR3 too. The chain employs TRBV9 and TRBJ2-2; D perhaps matches TRBD2 (6 bases). The CDR3 spans 16 residues. The V and J ends lost 4 bases and 0 bases respectively, with 13 bases between them. The germline gives CDR1 SGDLS, CDR2 YYNGEE. In DNA form, the CDR3 reads TGTGCCAGCAGCCCTCGGGGGACTCCGAACACCGGGGAGCTGTTTTTT. Encoded protein: CASSPRGTPNTGELFF.

V and J are TRBV28 and TRBJ1-3, with a tentative D call TRBD1 (6 bases). The CDR3 length is 16 residues. V was cut by 0 bases and J by 4 bases, with 13 bases left in between. CDR1 is MDHEN and CDR2 is SYDVKM in the germline V gene. The CDR3 reads CASSLWGHFKGNTIYF. The CDR3 nucleotides read TGTGCCAGCAGTTTATGGGGACATTTTAAAGGAAACACCATATATTTT.

DNA of the CDR3: TGTGCCAGTAGAGGACAGGGAGAGTCCTACGAGCAGTACTTC. Translation gives CASRGQGESYEQYF. This sequence joins TRBV19 and TRBJ2-7; TRBD1 matches 8 bases. CDR3 length: 14 amino acids. CDR1 is LNHDA, CDR2 SQIVND, per germline (reference sequence). Trimming took 6 bases from V and 1 from J; bases not matched to a gene: 5.

The chain recombines TRBV5-4 with TRBJ2-2; 7 nucleotides line up with TRBD2. CDR3 length: 13 residues. Germline trimming cut 10 bases from V and 1 base from J; bases unmatched to any gene: 4. Germline lookup yields CDR1 SGHNT and CDR2 YYREEE (reference sequence). CDR3 protein: CAGGGGNTGELFF. The DNA for the CDR3 is TGTGCCGGTGGCGGGGGGAACACCGGGGAGCTGTTTTTT.

The chain joins TRBV5-5 to TRBJ2-7; 10 bases fit TRBD2. This CDR3 is built from 15 residues. Germline CDR1 is SGHKS and CDR2 is YYEKEE (reference sequence). The junction had 4 bases not matched to a gene; V was cut back by 4 bases and J by 0 bases. CDR3 DNA sequence: TGTGCCAGCAGCAAGGGGACTAGCGCCTCCTACGAGCAGTACTTC. It yields the protein CASSKGTSASYEQYF.

The gene calls are TRBV24-1 and TRBJ1-2; D is possibly TRBD1 (6 bases). Germline-derived CDR1 and CDR2 are KGHDR and SFDVKD. The V and J ends lost 3 bases and 3 bases respectively, with 10 bases between them. The CDR3 sequence is 14 residues long. The CDR3 sequence is CATSDPDRYYGYTF. CDR3 sequence (DNA): TGTGCCACCAGTGATCCGGACAGATACTATGGCTACACCTTC.

This clone is termed medium-sized. The rearrangement joins TRBV7-9 to TRBJ2-1; D call uncertain. The V gene lost 5 bases and the J gene lost 9 bases, with 8 bases spanning the gap. The CDR3 sequence is 11 residues long. Germline assignment: CDR1 SEHNR and CDR2 FQNEAQ (reference sequence). This CDR3 reads CASSRASEQFF. The CDR3 DNA sequence: TGTGCCAGCAGCAGGGCTAGTGAGCAGTTCTTC.

The rearrangement uses TRBV11-2 and TRBJ1-6, with D possibly being TRBD1 (6 bases). The germline V and J ends were trimmed by 2 bases and 2 bases, with 13 bases remaining between them. Germline V gene lookup returns CDR1 SGHAT and CDR2 FQNNGV. The CDR3 has 17 residues. CDR3 loop: CASSLRGGETYNSPLHF. In nucleotides, the CDR3 is TGTGCCAGCAGCTTAAGAGGGGGTGAAACCTATAATTCACCCCTCCACTTT.

CDR3 amino acids: CASSTSGSSSDTQYF. In DNA, the CDR3 is TGTGCCAGCAGTACTAGCGGGAGTTCGTCAGATACGCAGTATTTT. V and J are TRBV9 and TRBJ2-3; 11 nucleotides line up with TRBD2. V was clipped by 5 bases and J by 4 bases; unmatched bases: 6. CDR1 is SGDLS and CDR2 is YYNGEE in the germline V gene. CDR3 length: 15 residues.

The chain has TRBV7-9 and TRBJ2-3, with TRBD2 matching 15 bases. This CDR3 contains 16 residues. Germline V gene sequence: CDR1 SEHNR, CDR2 FQNEAQ (reference sequence). V was pared by 6 bases and J by 6 bases, with 7 bases of the junction left unmatched. As DNA, the CDR3 is TGTGCCAGCAGTCGGACTAGCGGGAGGGCCGTGGATACGCAGTATTTT. Protein product: CASSRTSGRAVDTQYF.

This rearrangement joins TRBV24-1 to TRBJ2-3, with TRBD1 identical over 9 bases. Germline values: CDR1 KGHDR, CDR2 SFDVKD. The CDR3 has 15 residues. Germline trimming cut 6 bases from V and 3 bases from J; bases unmatched to any gene: 6. In DNA form, the CDR3 reads TGTGCCACCAGTCGGACAGGGGAGGTGACAGATACGCAGTATTTT. Translation: CATSRTGEVTDTQYF.

The chain is built from TRBV19 and TRBJ2-7, with 7 positions matching TRBD1. This CDR3 comprises 15 residues. Germline V lookup: CDR1 LNHDA, CDR2 SQIVND (reference sequence). The V segment lost 1 base and the J segment 8 bases; nucleotides outside the gene matches: 11. The CDR3 nucleotides read TGTGCCAGTAGTATAGGGGACAGCCCACGAAGGAAGCAGTACTTC. This translates into CASSIGDSPRRKQYF.

CDR3 in amino acids: CASSLPEDNEQFF. The DNA of the CDR3 is TGTGCCAGCAGCCTGCCGGAGGACAATGAGCAGTTCTTC. The chain joins TRBV9 to TRBJ2-1, with a possible D match to TRBD2 (5 bases). The CDR3 contains 13 residues. V was shortened by 4 bases and J by 5 bases, with 10 bases between the two germline ends. Germline V lookup: CDR1 SGDLS, CDR2 YYNGEE.

This sequence joins TRBV14 and TRBJ1-2; D might be TRBD1 (5 bases). V was trimmed by 4 bases and J by 4 bases, leaving 10 bases between them. The germline V gene encodes CDR1 SGHDN and CDR2 FVKESK. This CDR3 has 13 residues. This chain's CDR3 is CASSLGTLYGYTF. The CDR3 DNA reads TGTGCCAGCAGCCTCGGGACTCTCTATGGCTACACCTTC. The variable domain in full, with the rest retrieved from reference TRBV14 and TRBJ1-2, is EAGVTQFPSHSVIEKGQTVTLRCDPISGHDNLYWYRRVMGKEIKFLLHFVKESKQDESGMPNNRFLAERTGGTYSTLKVQPAELEDSGVYFCASSLGTLYGYTFGSGTRLTVV.

This sequence joins TRBV28 and TRBJ1-4, with 9 nucleotides matching TRBD1. Unmatched junction bases numbered 1, after V lost 5 bases and J lost 0 bases. The germline CDR1 and CDR2 sequences are MDHEN and SYDVKM. The length of the CDR3 is 15 residues. The CDR3 reads CASSRQGATNEKLFF. The CDR3 nucleotides read TGTGCCAGCAGTCGACAGGGGGCAACTAATGAAAAACTGTTTTTT.

This clone was recorded once. This chain uses TRBV21-1 with TRBJ1-6; the D call TRBD1 from the table was never checked on the DNA. TRBV21-1 is assigned pseudogene status. The CDR3 runs to 16 residues. The CDR3 spells CASSKHLDRVNSPLHF. The CDR3 coding sequence is TGTGCCAGCAGCAAACATTTGGACAGGGTCAATTCACCCCTCCACTTT.

This clone was found once. The J gene is TRBJ1-1, the V gene TRBV18; TRBD1 matches at 7 bases. V shed 2 bases and J 4 bases; nucleotides not matched to a gene: 4. Germline CDR1 reads KGHSH; CDR2 reads LQKENI. The CDR3 has 14 amino acids. In DNA form, the CDR3 reads TGTGCCAGCTCACCAAGGGGGCGGGGCACTGAAGCTTTCTTT. It is translated as CASSPRGRGTEAFF.

The chain couples TRBV5-1 to TRBJ1-1; weak D call: TRBD1 (6 bases). The CDR3 contains 14 residues. Germline V gives CDR1 SGHRS, CDR2 YFSETQ. Trimming removed 2 bases at V and 1 base at J, with 9 bases between. CDR3 sequence (DNA): TGCGCCAGCAGCTTTGGACAGCAGAACACTGAAGCTTTCTTT. This gives the protein CASSFGQQNTEAFF. The whole variable domain, remainder taken from reference TRBV5-1 and TRBJ1-1, is KAGVTQTPRYLIKTRGQQVTLSCSPISGHRSVSWYQQTPGQGLQFLFEYFSETQRNKGNFPGRFSGRQFSNSRSEMNVSTLELGDSALYLCASSFGQQNTEAFFGQGTRLTVV.

CDR3 residues: CASSQAEGADTDTQYF. In nucleotides, the CDR3 is TGTGCCAGCAGCCAAGCCGAGGGGGCGGACACAGATACGCAGTATTTT. The chain couples TRBV13 to TRBJ2-3; 7 bases are a match to TRBD1. The junction had 10 bases not matched to a gene; V was cut back by 5 bases and J by 2 bases. Per the germline V gene, CDR1 is PRHDT and CDR2 is FYEKMQ (reference sequence). The CDR3 is 16 residues long.

This clone has only one observation. CDR3 in DNA: TGTGCCAGCACCAGCTCCGGGAGTGGGGCTGAAGCTTTCTTT. Translation: CASTSSGSGAEAFF. The V gene is TRBV27, the J gene TRBJ1-1; no clear D gene. Germline V CDR1 and CDR2: MNHEY, SMNVEV (reference sequence). Trimming shortened V by 7 bases and J by 6 bases, and 18 bases separated the two germline ends. The CDR3 extends over 14 amino acids.

The V call is TRBV6-5, the J call TRBJ2-5, with D possibly matching TRBD1 (6 bases). The CDR3 consists of 14 residues. Germline CDR1 MNHEY, CDR2 SVGAGI. Trimming took off 3 bases at V and 7 bases at J, with 15 bases between the two ends. Here the CDR3 reads CASSYSREGGTQYF. CDR3 coding DNA: TGTGCCAGCAGTTATAGCCGGGAAGGGGGGACCCAGTACTTC.

This clone was observed a single time. The rearrangement links TRBV19 to TRBJ1-5, with 9 positions matching TRBD1. Germline V gives CDR1 LNHDA, CDR2 SQIVND (reference sequence). The CDR3 spans 15 residues. The trim removed 5 bases at V and 2 bases at J, leaving 4 bases unmatched. As DNA, the CDR3 is TGTGCCAGTAGTCCCACAGGGGGCGGCAATCAGCCCCAGCATTTT. As protein: CASSPTGGGNQPQHF. The variable domain in full, with the rest retrieved from reference TRBV19 and TRBJ1-5, is DGGITQSPKYLFRKEGQNVTLSCEQNLNHDAMYWYRQDPGQGLRLIYYSQIVNDFQKGDIAEGYSVSREKKESFPLTVTSAQKNPTAFYLCASSPTGGGNQPQHFGDGTRLSIL.

The chain joins TRBV12-3 or TRBV12-4 to TRBJ1-6; D uncertain. V lost 4 bases and J 9 bases, leaving 7 bases between the germline ends. The CDR3 runs to 12 residues. CDR3 sequence (DNA): TGTGCCAGCAGTTCTTTCAGTTCACCCCTCCACTTT. This gives the protein CASSSFSSPLHF.

In this sample, this clone turned up a few times. The chain employs TRBV28 and TRBJ2-7; D is unclear. The CDR3 is made up of 14 amino acids. Germline V gives CDR1 MDHEN, CDR2 SYDVKM. Trimming left V 3 bases short and J 0 bases short, with 9 bases between. The CDR3 bases are TGTGCCAGCAGTTTTTTGGTGAGCTCCTACGAGCAGTACTTC. It encodes CASSFLVSSYEQYF.